This record covers a single T cell receptor beta chain. In its sample, this clonotype was seen many times. The target of this receptor is not known. It has no much larger one-base neighbor in the sample; base qualities were not kept. V gives up 3 bases and J gives up 3 bases, and the segment between their germline ends measures 6 bases. Taken from cysteine to phenylalanine, the CDR3 has 12 residues. The CDR3 DNA has 36 bases and is translated from base 1. The data originate from a study of tumor-infiltrating lymphocytes in primary liver carcinoma (TCRdb year 2017). For the study in its entirety: About 5 patients with histopathologically diagnosed primary liver carcinoma underwent surgical resection in China between 2015 and 2016. Of the five patients, three men and two women aged 30 to 69 years, four had hepatocellular carcinoma and one had combined HCC and intrahepatic cholangiocarcinoma. The five patients had tumors of stage T1-T3 N0M0, with maximum diameters ranging from roughly 4 to 11 cm. Each sample produced roughly 3.65 to 7.13 million productive TCRbeta reads, and read depth showed no significant difference between tissue types. The study combined TCRbeta repertoire sequencing, expression microarrays and whole-exome sequencing across five regions of each liver tumor, with adjacent normal tissue and blood. TCRbeta repertoire sequencing covered roughly 35 specimens from 5 patients: 25 or so tumor regions, 5 adjacent noncancerous liver tissues and 5 peripheral blood samples. Repertoires from technical replicates were highly reproducible, with mean shared-clone rates about 0.91 and correlation coefficients above 0.95. Results and caveats for the whole study, not just this receptor: Bulk unsorted samples precluded comparing CD4+ and CD8+ T cell repertoires. Only the TCR beta chain was sequenced, so true repertoire diversity is likely underestimated because unpaired alpha chains were not captured. The study included only 4 to 6 patients, and the authors note findings should be validated in a larger study. Repertoire overlap was found to be higher between tumor regions (mean roughly 35%) than between tumor-adjacent (approximately 17%) or tumor-blood (around 15%) pairs, consistent with antigen-driven expansion. The top 250 clones accounted for a significantly greater share of the repertoire in tumors than in blood (p = 0.039).

Blood RNA was extracted from unsorted whole blood with TRIzol reagent; germline DNA came from the DNeasy Blood & Tissue kit. Chronic HBV infection was present in the patients, and the patients were treatment-naive at sampling. Around 3.6 milliliters of peripheral blood were collected into K2EDTA tubes before surgery. TCRbeta-specific cDNA was reverse-transcribed from about 500 ng total RNA using a constant-region primer and ProtoScript II reverse transcriptase. Construction of the TCRbeta libraries relied on three nested rounds of multiplex PCR, following a slightly modified ARM-PCR procedure. Each of the first two PCR rounds ran for about 10 cycles and used multiplex TRBV1-TRBV30 forward primers together with a Cbeta reverse primer. Sample barcodes and Illumina adapters were added in a final 25-cycle PCR using Deep VentR polymerase. Before sequencing, amplicons of 200-500 bp were purified from gel using a QIAquick gel extraction kit. An Illumina HiSeq 2500 was used to sequence the TCRbeta amplicons, generating 250-bp paired-end reads. Concerning the study's data processing: Quality trimming of reads was performed with Trimmomatic v0.33, and paired reads were merged with FLASH v1.2.11 so that full CDR3 sequences could be recovered. V, D and J germline segments were assigned to the rearranged TCRbeta sequences using MiGEC v1.2.1b. Clonotype statistics and Shannon-Wiener diversity indices were calculated with VDJtools v1.0.0. To cut down on sampling bias, every analysis after diversity analysis relied on just the 250 most abundant clonotypes from each sample. TCRdb cleaned the public reads at Q25 with fastp, built clones with MiXCR and kept in-frame beta chains. Rows are unified per CDR3 protein, each entry keeping the most common DNA and genes. Clone size and V and J calls follow TCRdb, not the original study. In all, the sample holds 200,000 or so distinct CDR3 sequences, and approximately 65% of those were seen once. The ten top clones hold about 7.1% of the sample.

Specimen: peripheral blood. This clonotype was sampled from a woman aged 55-69 years with primary liver carcinoma and hepatitis B virus infection. The V gene is TRBV12-3 or TRBV12-4 and the J gene is TRBJ2-7, with the D gene call left open. The CDR3 region reads CASSFSDYEQYF. Read as DNA, the sequence is TGTGCCAGCAGTTTTAGTGACTACGAGCAGTACTTC.